The rows below give T cell receptor beta chains drawn from one sample of a study of cytomegalovirus exposure and HLA in healthy donors. Libraries were prepared by immunoSEQ multiplex PCR; TCRdb keeps only in-frame clonotypes and omits some of them. The sample holds about 160,000 clones, approximately 70% seen once. The source material was PBMCs. These receptor sequences come from a man aged 40-50 years in good health and CMV-seropositive. The CDR3 runs from the conserved cysteine through the conserved F or W. Fields, in order: clone size, J gene, D gene, V gene, CDR3 protein, CDR3 DNA. D genes are given only for firm matches. Size tells how often a clone was seen (once, few, many) or the class of an expanded clone, and some rows leave it out.

>NA|TRBJ2-1|TRBD2|TRBV5-1
CASSRSGGAGEQFF
TGCGCCAGCAGTCGTAGCGGGGGGGCCGGTGAGCAGTTCTTC
>NA|TRBJ2-5|TRBD1|TRBV2
CASSGDSPRETQYF
TGTGCCAGCAGTGGGGACAGCCCTCGGGAGACCCAGTACTTC
>NA|TRBJ1-5|NA|TRBV6-5
CASSYFRDQPRHF
TGTGCCAGCAGTTACTTCCGGGATCAGCCCCGGCATTTT
>NA|TRBJ1-6|TRBD1|TRBV5-1
CASSLNGQGGRNSPLHF
TGCGCCAGCAGCCTTAACGGACAGGGGGGGCGTAATTCACCCCTCCACTTT
>NA|TRBJ2-7|TRBD1|TRBV11-2
CASSPQGAWHYEQYF
TGTGCCAGCAGCCCACAGGGGGCATGGCACTACGAGCAGTACTTC
>NA|TRBJ2-7|TRBD1|TRBV19
CASSIDGTGLGEQYF
TGTGCCAGTAGTATAGATGGGACAGGGCTTGGGGAGCAGTACTTC
>NA|TRBJ2-6|NA|TRBV9
CASRGAASGANVLTF
TGTGCCAGCAGGGGGGCAGCCTCTGGGGCCAACGTCCTGACTTTC
>once|TRBJ2-5|NA|TRBV29-1
CSVEGQGETQYF
TGCAGCGTTGAAGGGCAGGGAGAGACCCAGTACTTC
>NA|TRBJ1-2|NA|TRBV18
CASSPQQIQSYTF
TGTGCCAGCTCACCCCAACAGATTCAGAGCTACACCTTC
>NA|TRBJ1-6|TRBD1|TRBV15
CATSRGTANNSPLHF
TGTGCCACCAGCAGGGGGACAGCAAATAATTCACCCCTCCACTTT
>NA|TRBJ1-2|TRBD1|TRBV4-2
CASSLQTGEGGYTF
TGTGCCAGCAGCCTCCAGACAGGGGAAGGTGGCTACACCTTC
>few|TRBJ1-1|NA|TRBV5-6
CASSFVGDTEAFF
TGTGCCAGCAGCTTTGTGGGAGACACTGAAGCTTTCTTT
>NA|TRBJ1-1|NA|TRBV9
CASSVGGGKGTEAFF
TGTGCCAGCAGCGTAGGGGGAGGTAAGGGCACTGAAGCTTTCTTT
>NA|TRBJ2-1|TRBD1|TRBV18
CASSPDRGNEQFF
TGTGCCAGCTCACCGGACAGGGGTAATGAGCAGTTCTTC
>NA|TRBJ2-7|TRBD2|TRBV7-9
CSSSGTSGGATYEQYF
TGTTCCAGCAGCGGTACTAGCGGGGGGGCCACCTACGAGCAGTACTTC
>NA|TRBJ1-6|NA|TRBV5-6
CASSPSGSGVNSPLHF
TGTGCCAGCAGCCCCTCGGGGTCAGGCGTCAATTCACCCCTCCACTTT
>NA|TRBJ2-6|TRBD2|TRBV4-2
CASSQRLAGGVGANVLTF
TGTGCCAGCAGCCAGAGGCTAGCGGGGGGGGTCGGGGCCAACGTCCTGACTTTC
>NA|TRBJ2-7|NA|TRBV4-3
CASSPRTGLYEQYF
TGCGCCAGCAGCCCTCGGACTGGGCTCTACGAGCAGTACTTC
>NA|TRBJ2-7|NA|TRBV7-9
CASSSWTATCEQYF
TGTGCCAGCAGCTCTTGGACAGCCACCTGCGAGCAGTACTTC